This T cell receptor (beta chain) was sequenced for a study of blood T cell repertoires in COVID-19. As for the study in general: T cells, B-cell-depleted T cells, or PBMCs provided the cDNA or gDNA that served as material.

The germline gives CDR1 MGHDK, CDR2 SYGVNS. V shed 8 bases and J 7 bases; nucleotides not matched to a gene: 6. The CDR3 loop spans 13 amino acids. Sequencing used immunoSEQ multiplex PCR; TCRdb keeps in-frame clones, though not all of them. This sample has 250,000 to 350,000 clones, with roughly 90% found just once. This TCR was sampled from a woman aged 50 to 65 who had recovered from COVID-19. Sequencing input: PBMCs or T cells enriched from blood (not recorded which). The chain employs TRBV25-1 and TRBJ1-1; 11 nucleotides align to TRBD1. The CDR3 here is CASGRTGGDEAFF. The CDR3 nucleotides are TGTGCCAGCGGGCGGACAGGGGGCGATGAAGCTTTCTTT.